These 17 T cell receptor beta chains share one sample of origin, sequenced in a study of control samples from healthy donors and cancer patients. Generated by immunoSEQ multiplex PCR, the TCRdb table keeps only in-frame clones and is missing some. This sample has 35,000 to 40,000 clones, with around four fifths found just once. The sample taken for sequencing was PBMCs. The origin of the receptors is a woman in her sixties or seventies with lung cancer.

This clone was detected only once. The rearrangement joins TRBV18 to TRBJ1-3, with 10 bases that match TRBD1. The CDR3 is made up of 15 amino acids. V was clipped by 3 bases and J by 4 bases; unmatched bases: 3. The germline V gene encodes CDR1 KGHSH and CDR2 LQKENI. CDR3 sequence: CASSPDRGPGNTIYF. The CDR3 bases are TGTGCCAGCTCACCCGACAGGGGGCCGGGAAACACCATATATTTT.

The chain's CDR3 is CASSPQGFRQETQYF. In DNA form, the CDR3 reads TGTGCCAGCAGCCCACAGGGGTTTCGCCAAGAGACCCAGTACTTC. The chain has TRBV5-4 and TRBJ2-5; 7 nucleotides match TRBD1. The CDR3 is 15 residues long. V was clipped by 4 bases and J by 1 base; unmatched bases: 7. Germline V gene lookup returns CDR1 SGHNT and CDR2 YYREEE (reference sequence).

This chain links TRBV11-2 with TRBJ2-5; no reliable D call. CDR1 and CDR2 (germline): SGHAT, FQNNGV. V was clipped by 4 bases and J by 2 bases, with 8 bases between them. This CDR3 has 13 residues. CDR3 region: CASSSLIQETQYF. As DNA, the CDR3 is TGTGCCAGCAGCTCGCTTATACAAGAGACCCAGTACTTC.

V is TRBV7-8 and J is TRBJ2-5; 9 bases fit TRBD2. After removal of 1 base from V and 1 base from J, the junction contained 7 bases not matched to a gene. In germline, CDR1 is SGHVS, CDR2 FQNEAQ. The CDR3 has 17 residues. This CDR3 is CASSLEGSGGTQETQYF. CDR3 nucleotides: TGTGCCAGCAGCTTAGAGGGGAGCGGGGGGACCCAAGAGACCCAGTACTTC. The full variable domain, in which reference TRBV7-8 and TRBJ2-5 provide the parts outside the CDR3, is GAGVSQSPRYKVAKRGQDVALRCDPISGHVSLFWYQQALGQGPEFLTYFQNEAQLDKSGLPSDRFFAERPEGSVSTLKIQRTQQEDSAVYLCASSLEGSGGTQETQYFGPGTRLLVL.

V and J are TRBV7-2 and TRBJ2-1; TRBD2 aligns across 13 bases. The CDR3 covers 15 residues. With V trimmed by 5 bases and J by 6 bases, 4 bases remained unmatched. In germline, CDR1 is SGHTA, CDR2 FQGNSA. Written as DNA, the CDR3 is TGTGCCAGCAGCAGGACTAGCGGGAGACTCAATGAGCAGTTCTTC. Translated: CASSRTSGRLNEQFF.

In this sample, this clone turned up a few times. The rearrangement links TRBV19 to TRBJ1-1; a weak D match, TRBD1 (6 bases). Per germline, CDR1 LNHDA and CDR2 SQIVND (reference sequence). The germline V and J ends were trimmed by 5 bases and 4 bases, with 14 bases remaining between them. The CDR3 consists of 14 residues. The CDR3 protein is CASSFQGMGTEAFF. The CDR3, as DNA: TGTGCCAGTAGTTTCCAGGGGATGGGCACTGAAGCTTTCTTT.

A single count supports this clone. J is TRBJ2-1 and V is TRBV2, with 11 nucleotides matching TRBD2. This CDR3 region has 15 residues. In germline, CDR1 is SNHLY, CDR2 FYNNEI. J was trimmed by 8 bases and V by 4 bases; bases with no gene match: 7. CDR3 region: CASSVLIAGGDEQFF. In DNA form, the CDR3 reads TGTGCCAGCAGTGTGTTGATAGCGGGAGGGGATGAGCAGTTCTTC.

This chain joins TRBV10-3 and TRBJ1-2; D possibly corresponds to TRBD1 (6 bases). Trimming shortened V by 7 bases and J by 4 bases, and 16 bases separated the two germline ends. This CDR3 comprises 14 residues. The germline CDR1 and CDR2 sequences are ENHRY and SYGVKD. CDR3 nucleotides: TGTGCCATCAACGAAGGCGCAGGGGCCTATGGCTACACCTTC. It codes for CAINEGAGAYGYTF.

CDR3 DNA: TGTGCCAGCAGCTTAGCAGCATCGAGCTCCTACGAGCAGTACTTC. It is translated as CASSLAASSSYEQYF. The chain carries TRBV7-3 and TRBJ2-7; D unresolved. V lost 2 bases to trimming and J lost 0 bases, with 11 bases between them. The CDR3 runs 15 residues. Germline assignment: CDR1 SGHTA and CDR2 FQGTGA.

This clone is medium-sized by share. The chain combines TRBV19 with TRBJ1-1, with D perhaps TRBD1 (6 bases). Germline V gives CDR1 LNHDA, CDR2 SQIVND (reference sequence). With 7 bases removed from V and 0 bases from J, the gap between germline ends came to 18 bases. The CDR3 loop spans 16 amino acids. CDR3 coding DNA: TGTGCCAGTATGATGGAGACAGGAACAATGAACACTGAAGCTTTCTTT. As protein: CASMMETGTMNTEAFF.

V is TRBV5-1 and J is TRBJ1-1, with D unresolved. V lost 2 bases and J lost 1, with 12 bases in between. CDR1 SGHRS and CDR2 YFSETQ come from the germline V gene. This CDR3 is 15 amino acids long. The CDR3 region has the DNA TGCGCCAGCAGCTTAGGGCCAGGCCCGAACACTGAAGCTTTCTTT. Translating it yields CASSLGPGPNTEAFF.

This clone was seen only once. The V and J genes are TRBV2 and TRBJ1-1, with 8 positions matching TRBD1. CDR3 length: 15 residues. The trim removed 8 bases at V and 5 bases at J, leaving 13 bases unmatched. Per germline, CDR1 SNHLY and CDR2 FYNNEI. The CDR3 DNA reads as TGTGCCAGCCGTCATACTGGACAGGGAAGAACTGAAGCTTTCTTT. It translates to CASRHTGQGRTEAFF.

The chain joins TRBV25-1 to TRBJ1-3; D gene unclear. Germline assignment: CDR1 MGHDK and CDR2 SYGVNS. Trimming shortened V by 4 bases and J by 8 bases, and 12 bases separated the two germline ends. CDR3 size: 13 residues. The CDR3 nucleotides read TGTGCCAGCAGTGCTTGGGTCGTGGACACCATATATTTT. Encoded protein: CASSAWVVDTIYF.

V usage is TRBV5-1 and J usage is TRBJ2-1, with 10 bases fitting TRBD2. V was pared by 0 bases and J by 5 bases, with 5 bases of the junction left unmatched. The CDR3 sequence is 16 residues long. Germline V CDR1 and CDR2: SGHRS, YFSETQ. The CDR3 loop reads CASSLDPSGSHNEQFF. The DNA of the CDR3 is TGCGCCAGCAGCTTGGATCCTAGCGGGAGTCACAATGAGCAGTTCTTC.

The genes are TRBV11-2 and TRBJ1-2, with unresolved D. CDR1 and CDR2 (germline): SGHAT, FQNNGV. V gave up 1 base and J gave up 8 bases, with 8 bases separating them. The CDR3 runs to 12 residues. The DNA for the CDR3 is TGTGCCAGCAGCTTAGGTCATCGGGGCTACACCTTC. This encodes CASSLGHRGYTF.

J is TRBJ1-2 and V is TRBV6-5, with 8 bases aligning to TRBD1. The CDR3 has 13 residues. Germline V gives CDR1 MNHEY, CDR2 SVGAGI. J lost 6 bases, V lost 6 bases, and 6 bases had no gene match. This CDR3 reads CASRPTGVDGYTF. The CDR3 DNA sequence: TGTGCCAGCAGGCCGACAGGGGTTGATGGCTACACCTTC.

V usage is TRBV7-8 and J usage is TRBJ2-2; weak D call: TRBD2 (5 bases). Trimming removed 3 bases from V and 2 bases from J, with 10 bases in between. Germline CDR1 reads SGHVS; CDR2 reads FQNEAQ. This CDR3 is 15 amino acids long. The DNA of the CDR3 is TGTGCCAGCAGCTTCGACTACCCTAACACCGGGGAGCTGTTTTTT. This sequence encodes CASSFDYPNTGELFF.